Below are 28 T cell receptor beta chains sequenced from a single sample in a study of blood T cell repertoires in COVID-19. TCRdb's table, derived via immunoSEQ multiplex PCR, lists solely in-frame clones and lacks some. The sample includes almost 350,000 clones, 89% of them seen just once. The specimen was peripheral blood. The receptors were gathered from a woman aged 60 to 75 with COVID-19, enrolled during active disease.

The chain employs TRBV2 and TRBJ2-7; D perhaps matches TRBD1 (6 bases). The V end was cut by 4 bases, the J end by 5 bases, with 15 bases between. The CDR3 has 14 amino acids. Germline CDR1 and CDR2: SNHLY and FYNNEI. The CDR3 coding sequence is TGTGCCAGCAGTGGGTGGACAGCCGTCCACGAGCAGTACTTC. Its protein is CASSGWTAVHEQYF.

The J gene is TRBJ2-1, the V gene TRBV5-4; perhaps TRBD2 as D (6 bases). The CDR3 contains 14 residues. V lost 5 bases, J lost 7 bases, and 16 bases lay in between. Per the germline V gene, CDR1 is SGHNT and CDR2 is YYREEE (reference sequence). CDR3 residues: CASRGGGGKNEQFF. The DNA for the CDR3 is TGTGCCAGCAGGGGGGGAGGCGGTAAAAATGAGCAGTTCTTC.

This clone was seen a handful of times. Other DNA sequences from this sample encode an identical CDR3 as well. CDR3 residues: CASSPGETQYF. The CDR3 DNA is TGTGCCAGCAGCCCGGGGGAGACCCAGTACTTC. This sequence joins TRBV7-2 and TRBJ2-5, with D perhaps matching TRBD2 (5 bases). The CDR3 loop spans 11 amino acids. V lost 5 bases and J lost 5, with 6 bases in between. Germline loops: CDR1 SGHTA, CDR2 FQGNSA.

CDR3 residues: CASSHRVANYGYTF. CDR3 coding DNA: TGCGCCAGCAGCCACCGAGTAGCTAACTATGGCTACACCTTC. The chain employs TRBV4-1 and TRBJ1-2; D unclear. Germline V CDR1 and CDR2: MGHRA, YSYEKL. The length of the CDR3 is 14 residues. V lost 3 bases and J lost 0, with 8 bases in between.

The chain employs TRBV5-1 and TRBJ2-1, with D possibly being TRBD2 (6 bases). Germline V gives CDR1 SGHRS, CDR2 YFSETQ. V was trimmed by 4 bases and J by 8 bases, leaving 16 bases between them. This CDR3 spans 14 amino acids. CDR3 residues: CASSPNGLLDEQFF. The CDR3 region has the DNA TGCGCCAGCAGCCCAAACGGACTACTTGATGAGCAGTTCTTC.

The V and J genes are TRBV7-9 and TRBJ2-3; 9 bases align to TRBD2. This CDR3 contains 16 residues. V lost 2 bases, J lost 0 bases, and 3 bases stayed unmatched. Germline V lookup: CDR1 SEHNR, CDR2 FQNEAQ (reference sequence). CDR3 loop: CASSLRLAVSTDTQYF. In nucleotides, the CDR3 is TGTGCCAGCAGCTTAAGACTAGCGGTTAGCACAGATACGCAGTATTTT.

J is TRBJ2-5 and V is TRBV2, with 9 bases lining up with TRBD2. The V and J ends lost 1 base and 1 base, in that order; junction bases with no gene match: 10. CDR3 length: 18 residues. Per germline, CDR1 SNHLY and CDR2 FYNNEI. The CDR3 region is CASSEGFRRAGGQETQYF. As DNA, the CDR3 is TGTGCCAGCAGTGAAGGCTTTCGTCGAGCGGGGGGCCAAGAGACCCAGTACTTC.

CDR3: CASPFSRRGGREKSTDTQYF. CDR3 bases: TGTGCCAGCCCCTTTAGCCGTCGGGGGGGGCGGGAAAAAAGCACAGATACGCAGTATTTT. This chain links TRBV9 with TRBJ2-3; 8 positions agree with TRBD2. The CDR3 has 20 residues. Germline assignment: CDR1 SGDLS and CDR2 YYNGEE. V shed 7 bases and J 0 bases; nucleotides not matched to a gene: 22.

The chain employs TRBV5-4 and TRBJ1-2; 11 positions match TRBD1. There are 15 residues in the CDR3. Losses at the gene ends were 4 bases for V and 3 bases for J; bases not matched to a gene: 5. The germline CDR1 and CDR2 sequences are SGHNT and YYREEE (reference sequence). CDR3 sequence: CASSLRDRGYYGYTF. In DNA, the CDR3 is TGTGCCAGCAGCCTCCGGGACAGGGGGTACTATGGCTACACCTTC.

The genes are TRBV19 and TRBJ1-2, with a possible D match to TRBD1 (6 bases). V was pared by 10 bases and J by 0 bases, with 12 bases between. Germline-derived CDR1 and CDR2 are LNHDA and SQIVND (reference sequence). The CDR3 length is 13 residues. The CDR3 region has the DNA TGTGCCACTAAGACAGGTACTAACTATGGCTACACCTTC. Residues: CATKTGTNYGYTF. Using reference TRBV19 and TRBJ1-2 for the parts outside the CDR3, the full variable domain is DGGITQSPKYLFRKEGQNVTLSCEQNLNHDAMYWYRQDPGQGLRLIYYSQIVNDFQKGDIAEGYSVSREKKESFPLTVTSAQKNPTAFYLCATKTGTNYGYTFGSGTRLTVV.

The rearrangement uses TRBV11-2 and TRBJ2-1, with 9 bases fitting TRBD1. J gave up 2 bases and V 3 bases, and 5 bases lay outside the gene matches. Per the germline V gene, CDR1 is SGHAT and CDR2 is FQNNGV. This CDR3 has 16 residues. The CDR3 DNA follows: TGTGCCAGCAGCTTTTTACGGACAGGGGCCTACAATGAGCAGTTCTTC. The encoded protein is CASSFLRTGAYNEQFF. Full variable domain (missing parts from reference TRBV11-2 and TRBJ2-1): EAGVAQSPRYKIIEKRQSVAFWCNPISGHATLYWYQQILGQGPKLLIQFQNNGVVDDSQLPKDRFSAERLKGVDSTLKIQPAKLEDSAVYLCASSFLRTGAYNEQFFGPGTRLTVL.

Remarks on this clone: The same CDR3 can be traced to other DNA sequences in this sample. V and J are TRBV2 and TRBJ1-6; 9 bases match TRBD1. Trimming took 6 bases from V and 7 from J; bases not matched to a gene: 1. Germline V gene lookup returns CDR1 SNHLY and CDR2 FYNNEI. The CDR3 totals 13 residues. CDR3: CASRGQGNSPLHF. The CDR3 region has the DNA TGTGCCAGCAGAGGACAGGGGAATTCACCCCTCCACTTT.

V and J are TRBV27 and TRBJ2-5; 7 bases match TRBD1. Looked up from germline, CDR1 is MNHEY and CDR2 is SMNVEV (reference sequence). There are 12 residues in the CDR3. V was pared by 6 bases and J by 7 bases, with 5 bases of the junction left unmatched. The CDR3 DNA reads TGTGCCAGCAGGACAGGGCTTGGGACCCAGTACTTC. Translated: CASRTGLGTQYF.

The rearrangement joins TRBV5-6 to TRBJ1-1; TRBD1 agrees at 8 bases. V dropped 4 bases and J dropped 10; count of bases not matched to a gene: 9. CDR3 length: 13 amino acids. Germline V gives CDR1 SGHDT, CDR2 YYEEEE. The chain's CDR3 is CASSNHPGTGAFF. In DNA, the CDR3 is TGTGCCAGCAGCAACCACCCTGGGACAGGAGCTTTCTTT.

As DNA, the CDR3 is TGTGCCAGCAGCCCCCGAGGGGGTGAAGGCTACACCTTC. This codes for CASSPRGGEGYTF. This chain connects TRBV7-3 to TRBJ1-2, with D possibly being TRBD1 (6 bases). CDR3 length: 13 amino acids. The V end lost 5 bases, the J end lost 8 bases, and 15 bases lay between the germline ends. Germline V gene data show CDR1 as SGHTA and CDR2 as FQGTGA.

The gene calls are TRBV9 and TRBJ1-2; 7 bases match TRBD1. The V gene end was trimmed by 4 bases and the J gene end by 2 bases; junction bases not matched to a gene: 2. Germline V gene data show CDR1 as SGDLS and CDR2 as YYNGEE. This CDR3 has 13 residues. This chain's CDR3 is CASSSDRNYGYTF. The CDR3, as DNA: TGTGCCAGCAGCTCGGACAGGAACTATGGCTACACCTTC.

The chain joins TRBV7-3 to TRBJ2-2, with D unresolved. The V and J ends lost 5 bases and 4 bases respectively, with 17 bases between them. The germline V gene has CDR1 SGHTA and CDR2 FQGTGA. The CDR3 spans 16 residues. The CDR3 protein is CASSLNPARSTGELFF. The CDR3 DNA follows: TGTGCCAGCAGCCTAAATCCCGCAAGGAGCACCGGGGAGCTGTTTTTT. The full variable domain, completed using reference TRBV7-3 and TRBJ2-2, is GAGVSQTPSNKVTEKGKYVELRCDPISGHTALYWYRQSLGQGPEFLIYFQGTGAADDSGLPNDRFFAVRPEGSVSTLKIQRTERGDSAVYLCASSLNPARSTGELFFGEGSRLTVL.

The genes are TRBV5-1 and TRBJ1-2; the D is unclear. Germline V gene sequence: CDR1 SGHRS, CDR2 YFSETQ. There are 11 residues in the CDR3. The V end lost 4 bases, the J end lost 14 bases, and 15 bases lay between the germline ends. The CDR3 region has the DNA TGCGCCAGCAGCAACACAAACACAGTTACCTTC. Protein: CASSNTNTVTF.

The chain joins TRBV3-1 (or the pseudogene TRBV3-2) to TRBJ2-1; 11 bases are a match to TRBD2. J gave up 4 bases and V 6 bases, and 8 bases lay outside the gene matches. The V gene's germline CDR1 is LGHDT and CDR2 YNNKEL (reference sequence). The CDR3 totals 16 residues. CDR3 nucleotides: TGTGCCAGCAGACAGAACCTAGCGGGGGGTTACAATGAGCAGTTCTTC. It specifies CASRQNLAGGYNEQFF.

This clone was detected a few times. V and J are TRBV7-2 and TRBJ1-2, with TRBD1 as a possible D gene (6 bases). Per the germline V gene, CDR1 is SGHTA and CDR2 is FQGNSA. This CDR3 comprises 15 residues. V was pared by 0 bases and J by 3 bases, with 11 bases between. The CDR3 coding sequence is TGTGCCAGCAGCTTAGCGGGGGCAGTCGACTATGGCTACACCTTC. Protein: CASSLAGAVDYGYTF.

J is TRBJ1-2 and V is TRBV7-2, with D perhaps TRBD1 (6 bases). V was shortened by 5 bases and J by 2 bases, with 18 bases between the two germline ends. The length of the CDR3 is 16 residues. Germline V gene lookup returns CDR1 SGHTA and CDR2 FQGNSA. The CDR3 reads CASSPYRVSINYGYTF. The CDR3 DNA is TGTGCCAGCAGCCCCTACAGGGTTAGTATAAACTATGGCTACACCTTC.

The V gene is TRBV21-1, the J gene TRBJ2-5; the D call TRBD2 from the table was never checked on the DNA. TRBV21-1 is a listed pseudogene. This CDR3 spans 14 amino acids. CDR3 in DNA: TGTGCCAGCAGCATCTTTAGCGGCCAAGAGACCCAGTACTTC. Its translation: CASSIFSGQETQYF.

This clone was counted only a few times. The chain joins TRBV6-5 to TRBJ1-1; the D is unclear. This CDR3 comprises 15 residues. V gave up 2 bases and J gave up 2 bases, with 12 bases separating them. Germline V gives CDR1 MNHEY, CDR2 SVGAGI. The DNA of the CDR3 is TGTGCCAGCAGTTACCTCCCAGGTCTCAACACTGAAGCTTTCTTT. Its translation is CASSYLPGLNTEAFF.

The chain joins TRBV6-5 to TRBJ2-1; 9 nucleotides agree with TRBD2. This CDR3 comprises 15 residues. Germline CDR1 is MNHEY and CDR2 is SVGAGI. With 6 bases clipped from V and 2 bases from J, the junction kept 5 bases outside the gene matches. The CDR3 DNA reads TGTGCCAGCAGCCCGGGACTAGCAACCTACAATGAGCAGTTCTTC. Translation: CASSPGLATYNEQFF.

This clone was seen ten or more times. The rearrangement joins TRBV7-8 to TRBJ2-7; 12 nucleotides line up with TRBD1. This CDR3 comprises 16 residues. Germline lookup yields CDR1 SGHVS and CDR2 FQNEAQ. V lost 4 bases, J lost 5 bases, and 9 bases stayed unmatched. For the CDR3, the DNA is TGTGCCAGCAGCTCCCCGGGACAGGGGGCTTACAACGAGCAGTACTTC. It translates to CASSSPGQGAYNEQYF.

This clone was detected only once. The chain uses TRBV19 and TRBJ2-5; 7 positions agree with TRBD1. The germline V gene has CDR1 LNHDA and CDR2 SQIVND (reference sequence). There are 14 residues in the CDR3. V lost 5 bases, J lost 3 bases, and 6 bases stayed unmatched. The CDR3 nucleotides are TGTGCCAGTAGTCCCGGGGACAGAGAAGAGACCCAGTACTTC. Residues: CASSPGDREETQYF. The variable domain in full, completed from reference TRBV19 and TRBJ2-5, reads DGGITQSPKYLFRKEGQNVTLSCEQNLNHDAMYWYRQDPGQGLRLIYYSQIVNDFQKGDIAEGYSVSREKKESFPLTVTSAQKNPTAFYLCASSPGDREETQYFGPGTRLLVL.

This clone has only a few counts. The V gene is TRBV10-3, the J gene TRBJ1-3; the D gene is possibly TRBD1 (5 bases). The CDR3 is made up of 15 amino acids. Germline V gene data show CDR1 as ENHRY and CDR2 as SYGVKD. The V and J ends lost 0 bases and 4 bases respectively, with 10 bases between them. CDR3 bases: TGTGCCATCAGTGAGTCGAAAGGGGAAGGAAACACCATATATTTT. As protein: CAISESKGEGNTIYF.

The chain carries TRBV4-1 and TRBJ1-6; D gene ambiguous. CDR3 size: 16 residues. Germline lookup yields CDR1 MGHRA and CDR2 YSYEKL. V lost 1 base, J lost 0 bases, and 7 bases lay in between. The CDR3, as DNA: TGCGCCAGCAGCCAAGGGTGGAGCTCCTATAATTCACCCCTCCACTTT. Protein product: CASSQGWSSYNSPLHF.